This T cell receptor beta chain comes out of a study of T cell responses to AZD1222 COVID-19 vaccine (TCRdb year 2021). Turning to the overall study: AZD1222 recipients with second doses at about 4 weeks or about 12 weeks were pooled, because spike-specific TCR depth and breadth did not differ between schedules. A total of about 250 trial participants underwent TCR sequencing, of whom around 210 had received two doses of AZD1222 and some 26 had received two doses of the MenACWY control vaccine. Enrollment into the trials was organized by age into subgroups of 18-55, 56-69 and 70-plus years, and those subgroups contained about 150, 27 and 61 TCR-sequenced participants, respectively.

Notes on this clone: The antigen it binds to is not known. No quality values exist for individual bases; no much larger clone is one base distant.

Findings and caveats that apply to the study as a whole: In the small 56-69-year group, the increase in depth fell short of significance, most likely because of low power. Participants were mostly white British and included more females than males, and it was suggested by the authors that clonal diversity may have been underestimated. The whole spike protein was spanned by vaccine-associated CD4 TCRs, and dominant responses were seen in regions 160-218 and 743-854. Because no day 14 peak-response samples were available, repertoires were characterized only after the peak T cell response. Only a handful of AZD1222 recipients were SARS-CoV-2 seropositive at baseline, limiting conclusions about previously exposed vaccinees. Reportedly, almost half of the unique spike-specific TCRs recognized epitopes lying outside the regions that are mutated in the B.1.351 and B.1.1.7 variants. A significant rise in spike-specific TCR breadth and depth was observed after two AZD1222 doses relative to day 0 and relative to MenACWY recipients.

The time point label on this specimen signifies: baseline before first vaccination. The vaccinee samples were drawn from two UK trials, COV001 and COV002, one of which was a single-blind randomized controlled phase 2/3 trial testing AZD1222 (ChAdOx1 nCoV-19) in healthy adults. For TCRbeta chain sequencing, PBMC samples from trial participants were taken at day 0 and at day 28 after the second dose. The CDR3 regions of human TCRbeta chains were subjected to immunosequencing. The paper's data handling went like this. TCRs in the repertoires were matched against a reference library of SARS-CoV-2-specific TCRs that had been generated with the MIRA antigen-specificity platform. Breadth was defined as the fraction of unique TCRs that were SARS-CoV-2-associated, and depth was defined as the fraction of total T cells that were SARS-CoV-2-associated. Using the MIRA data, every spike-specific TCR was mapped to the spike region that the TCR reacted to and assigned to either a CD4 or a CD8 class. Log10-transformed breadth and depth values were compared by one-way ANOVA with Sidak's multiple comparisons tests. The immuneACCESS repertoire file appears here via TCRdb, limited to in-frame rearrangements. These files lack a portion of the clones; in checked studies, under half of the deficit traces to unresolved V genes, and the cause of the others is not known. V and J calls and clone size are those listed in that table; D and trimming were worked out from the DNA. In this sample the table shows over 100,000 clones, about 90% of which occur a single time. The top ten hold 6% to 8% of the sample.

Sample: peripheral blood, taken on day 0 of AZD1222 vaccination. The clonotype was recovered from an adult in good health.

The DNA sequence reads TGTGCCAGTAGTGGGGACCACTCCTACAATGAGCAGTTCTTC. Its translation reads: CASSGDHSYNEQFF. This receptor chain uses TRBV19 and TRBJ2-1; the D call is possibly TRBD1 or TRBD2, each sharing 5 bases. The junction carries 8 bases between V and J, which are trimmed by 5 bases and 0 bases respectively. The CDR1 and CDR2 encoded by the germline V gene (reference sequence) are LNHDA and SQIVND. Its CDR3 holds 14 amino acids, cysteine through phenylalanine. Just CDR3 DNA is preserved here, 42 bases in frame from base 1.